This T cell receptor (beta chain) was captured by sequencing in a study of shared clonotypes between healthy human individuals. Study-level results: Rarefaction curves obtained for sorted subsets showed sequencing incomplete despite large depth.

Assay: immunoSEQ multiplex PCR; the TCRdb copy retains only in-frame clones and omits some. The sample lists approximately 2.5 million clones, 80% to 95% seen once, with approximately 0.35% in the top ten. Worth noting for this clone: The target antigen is unknown.

There are 15 residues in the CDR3. CDR1 is SGDLS, CDR2 YYNGEE, per germline. V shed 0 bases and J shed 3 bases, with 13 bases lying between them. J is TRBJ2-7 and V is TRBV9; TRBD1 is a possible D gene (5 bases). This TCR derives from a man aged 18 to 35 in good health. Some clones in this sample may be carry-over from other donors' samples. Sequenced material: naive CD4+ T cells from PBMCs. Indicated subset: CD45RA+ positively selected. This chain's CDR3 is CASSVVSQAIYEQYF. The CDR3, as DNA: TGTGCCAGCAGCGTAGTCTCACAGGCGATCTACGAGCAGTACTTC.